This entry is about one T cell receptor beta chain. This sample was included in a study of T cell responses to AZD1222 COVID-19 vaccine. V trimming: 0 bases; J trimming: 8 bases; junction bases outside the gene matches: 6. CDR3 length: 17 residues. Per the germline V gene, CDR1 is LGHDT and CDR2 is YNNKEL (reference sequence). Profiled with immunoSEQ multiplex PCR; TCRdb holds only in-frame clones, not every one. The table has 140,000 to 150,000 clones, over 80% seen once; the top ten hold 2.5% to 3%. The origin of this receptor is an adult in good health. The chain uses TRBV3-1 (or the pseudogene TRBV3-2) and TRBJ2-1, with 14 bases aligning to TRBD2. The starting material was peripheral blood, obtained on day 0 of MenACWY control vaccination. The CDR3 nucleotides are TGTGCCAGCAGCCAAGATTTGGGACTAGCGGGAGCACATGAGCAGTTCTTC. It encodes CASSQDLGLAGAHEQFF.